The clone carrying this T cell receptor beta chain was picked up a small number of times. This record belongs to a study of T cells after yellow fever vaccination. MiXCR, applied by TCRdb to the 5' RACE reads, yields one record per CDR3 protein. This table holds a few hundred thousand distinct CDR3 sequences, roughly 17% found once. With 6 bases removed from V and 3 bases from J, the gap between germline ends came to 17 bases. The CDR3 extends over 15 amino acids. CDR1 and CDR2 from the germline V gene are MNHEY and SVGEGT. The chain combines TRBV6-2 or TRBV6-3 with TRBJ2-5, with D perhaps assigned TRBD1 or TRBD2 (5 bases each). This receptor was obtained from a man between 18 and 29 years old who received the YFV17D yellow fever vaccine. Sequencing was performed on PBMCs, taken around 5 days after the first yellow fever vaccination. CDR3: CASRNEDWTKETQYF. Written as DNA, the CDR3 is TGTGCCAGCAGGAACGAGGACTGGACAAAAGAGACCCAGTACTTC.